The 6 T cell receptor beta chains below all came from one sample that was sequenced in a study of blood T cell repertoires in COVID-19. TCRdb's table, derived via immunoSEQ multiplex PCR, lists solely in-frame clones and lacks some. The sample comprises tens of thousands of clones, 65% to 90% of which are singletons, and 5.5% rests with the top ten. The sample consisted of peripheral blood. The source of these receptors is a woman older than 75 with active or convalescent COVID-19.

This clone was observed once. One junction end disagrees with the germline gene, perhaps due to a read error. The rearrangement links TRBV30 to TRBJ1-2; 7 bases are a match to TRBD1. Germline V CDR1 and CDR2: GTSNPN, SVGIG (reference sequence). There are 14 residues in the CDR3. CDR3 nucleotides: TGTGCCTGGAGCTTGGGACAGATGAACTTTGGCTACACCTTC. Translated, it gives CAWSLGQMNFGYTF.

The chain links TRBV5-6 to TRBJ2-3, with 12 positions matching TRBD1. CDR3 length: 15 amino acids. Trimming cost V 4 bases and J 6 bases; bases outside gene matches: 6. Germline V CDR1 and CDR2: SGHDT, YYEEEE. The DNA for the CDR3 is TGTGCCAGCAGCCCCGGGACAGGGGGCCGGGATACGCAGTATTTT. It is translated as CASSPGTGGRDTQYF.

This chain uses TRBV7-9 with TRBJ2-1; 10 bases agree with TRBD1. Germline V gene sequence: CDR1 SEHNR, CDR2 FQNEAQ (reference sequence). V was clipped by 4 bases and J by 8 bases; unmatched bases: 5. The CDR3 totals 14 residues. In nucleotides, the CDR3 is TGTGCCAGCAGCTCGGACAGGGGGTTCGATGAGCAGTTCTTC. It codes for CASSSDRGFDEQFF.

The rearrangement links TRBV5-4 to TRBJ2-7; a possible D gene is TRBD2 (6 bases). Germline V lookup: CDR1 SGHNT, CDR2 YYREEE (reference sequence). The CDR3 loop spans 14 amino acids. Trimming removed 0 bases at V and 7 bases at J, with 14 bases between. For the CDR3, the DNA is TGTGCCAGCAGCTTGGGGCGGGACCGCCTGGAGCAGTACTTC. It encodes CASSLGRDRLEQYF.

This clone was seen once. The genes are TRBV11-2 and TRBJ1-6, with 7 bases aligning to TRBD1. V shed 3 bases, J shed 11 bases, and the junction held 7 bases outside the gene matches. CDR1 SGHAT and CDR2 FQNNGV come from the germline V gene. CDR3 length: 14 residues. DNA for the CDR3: TGTGCCAGCAGCTTGATGGAGGGGGCTACACCCCTCCACTTT. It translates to CASSLMEGATPLHF.

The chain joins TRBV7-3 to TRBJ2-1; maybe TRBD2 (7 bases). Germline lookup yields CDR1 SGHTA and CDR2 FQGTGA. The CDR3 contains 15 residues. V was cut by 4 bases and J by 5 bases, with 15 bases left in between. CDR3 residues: CASSSQPGGHNEQFF. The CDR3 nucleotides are TGTGCCAGCAGCTCCCAGCCGGGGGGCCACAATGAGCAGTTCTTC.